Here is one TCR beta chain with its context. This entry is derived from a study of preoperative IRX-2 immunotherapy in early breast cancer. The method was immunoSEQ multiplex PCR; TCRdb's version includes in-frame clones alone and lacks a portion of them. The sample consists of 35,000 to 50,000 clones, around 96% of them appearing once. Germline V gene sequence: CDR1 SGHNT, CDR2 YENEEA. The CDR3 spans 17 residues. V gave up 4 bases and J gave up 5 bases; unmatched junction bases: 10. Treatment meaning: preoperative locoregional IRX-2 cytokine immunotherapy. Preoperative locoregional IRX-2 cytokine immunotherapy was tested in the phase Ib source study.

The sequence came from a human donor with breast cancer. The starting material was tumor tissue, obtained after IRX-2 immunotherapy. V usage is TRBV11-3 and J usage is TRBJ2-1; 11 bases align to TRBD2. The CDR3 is CASSWGTGTSGNNEQFF. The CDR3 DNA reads TGTGCCAGCAGCTGGGGGACCGGGACTAGCGGCAACAATGAGCAGTTCTTC.